This TCR beta chain was recorded in a study of beta chain features in type 1 diabetes. Every isolated RNA sample was fully reverse transcribed, so sequencing captured expressed TCRB transcripts. Repertoires were generated with immunoSEQ multiplex PCR, while TCRdb's copy carries only in-frame clones and drops some. The sample carries under 850,000 clones, 13% recorded once. Study-wide results and caveats: TCRB CDR3 length was moderately but significantly reduced in all four CD4+ subsets of Type 1 diabetes patients. Here, the possible influence of HLA type (on TCRB rearrangement) remained unresolved. In type 1 diabetes patients, VDJ junctions had fewer insertions; deletions at these junctions were more frequent.

Trimming took off 3 bases at V and 8 bases at J, with 13 bases between the two ends. This CDR3 region has 12 residues. Germline V CDR1 and CDR2: SQVTM, ANQGSEA. Turning to this clone: Antigen: not known.

CD45RO/CCR7/CD25/CD127/CD95/CD27 sorting isolated CD4+ naive, central memory, regulatory and stem cell-like memory cells. Source material: naive CD4+ T cells from blood. The clonotype comes from a man younger than 30 with type 1 diabetes. The rearrangement joins TRBV29-1 to TRBJ1-2; D is unclear. The CDR3 DNA follows: TGCAGCGTTGATCCAGACATTGAAGGCTACACCTTC. Its protein is CSVDPDIEGYTF.